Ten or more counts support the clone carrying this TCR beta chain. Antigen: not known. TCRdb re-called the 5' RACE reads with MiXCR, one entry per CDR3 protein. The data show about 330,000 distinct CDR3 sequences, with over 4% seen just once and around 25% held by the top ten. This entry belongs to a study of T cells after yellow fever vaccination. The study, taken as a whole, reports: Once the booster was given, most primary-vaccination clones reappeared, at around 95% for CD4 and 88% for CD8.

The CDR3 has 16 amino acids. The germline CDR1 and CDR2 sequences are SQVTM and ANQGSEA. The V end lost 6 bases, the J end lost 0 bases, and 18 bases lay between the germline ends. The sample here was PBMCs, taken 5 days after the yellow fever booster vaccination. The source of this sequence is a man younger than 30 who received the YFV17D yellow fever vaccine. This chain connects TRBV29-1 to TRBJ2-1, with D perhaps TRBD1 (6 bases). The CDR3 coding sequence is TGCAGCGTCCTCCCCCCACAGGGAAGCTCCTACAATGAGCAGTTCTTC. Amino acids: CSVLPPQGSSYNEQFF.